This T cell receptor beta chain derives from a study of T cells in Graves' hyperthyroidism and ophthalmopathy. Background on the study: Any treatment followed the collection of peripheral blood at initial diagnosis.

V lost 6 bases and J lost 4, with 16 bases in between. This CDR3 spans 15 amino acids. The V gene's germline CDR1 is KGHSH and CDR2 LQKENI. Regions amplified from RNA transcripts were the TCR beta CDR3 regions. In the first-round RT-PCR of the TCR CDR3, the HTBI primer set was used. TCRdb re-called the multiplex PCR reads through MiXCR, storing one row per CDR3 protein. The table shows more than 350,000 distinct CDR3 sequences, with nearly 15% occurring only once. Inclusion characteristics of ophthalmopathy patients comprised a Clinical Activity Score of at least 3, a NOSPECS grade of at least 4, and duration under 3 months. The sample holds many counts of this clonotype.

The source is a woman aged 55 to 70 with Graves' ophthalmopathy. Specimen: blood. This chain connects TRBV18 to TRBJ2-1, with D perhaps TRBD1 (6 bases). CDR3 region: CASSRNRAFYNEQFF. The CDR3 region has the DNA TGTGCCAGCTCGCGGAACAGGGCCTTTTACAATGAGCAGTTCTTC.